The next 30 T cell receptor beta chains were all read from a single sample in a study of blood T cell repertoires in COVID-19. Profiling relied on immunoSEQ multiplex PCR, and the TCRdb table lists in-frame clones only, not all of them. The data show 130,000 to 150,000 clones, 84% seen once. Sequenced: peripheral blood. The receptors shown here come from a human donor in a cohort sampled during active COVID-19.

The V and J genes are TRBV29-1 and TRBJ1-1, with D possibly TRBD1 on 6 matching bases. V was clipped by 6 bases and J by 5 bases, with 16 bases between them. Looked up from germline, CDR1 is SQVTM and CDR2 is ANQGSEA. The CDR3 runs 13 residues. Here the CDR3 DNA reads TGCAGCGTGCAGGGGACGAGGGGGACTGAAGCTTTCTTT. The encoded protein is CSVQGTRGTEAFF.

The sample holds one count of this clone. The chain links TRBV9 to TRBJ2-5, with D maybe TRBD2 (7 bases). Trimming pared 0 bases from V and 5 bases from J, leaving 14 bases between. The CDR3 has 15 residues. CDR1 is SGDLS, CDR2 YYNGEE, per germline. The CDR3 region is CASSVAAGARETQYF. CDR3 DNA sequence: TGTGCCAGCAGCGTAGCTGCGGGGGCCCGGGAGACCCAGTACTTC. Full variable domain (outside the CDR3, taken from reference TRBV9 and TRBJ2-5): DSGVTQTPKHLITATGQRVTLRCSPRSGDLSVYWYQQSLDQGLQFLIQYYNGEERAKGNILERFSAQQFPDLHSELNLSSLELGDSALYFCASSVAAGARETQYFGPGTRLLVL.

This chain connects TRBV4-1 to TRBJ1-5, with 7 bases identical to TRBD1. The V and J ends lost 0 bases and 0 bases, in that order; junction bases with no gene match: 5. The CDR3 has 17 residues. Germline loops: CDR1 MGHRA, CDR2 YSYEKL. The CDR3 is CASSQEGDSYSNQPQHF. In DNA, the CDR3 is TGCGCCAGCAGCCAAGAGGGGGACAGTTATAGCAATCAGCCCCAGCATTTT.

The chain combines TRBV18 with TRBJ2-5; perhaps TRBD2 as D (6 bases). The CDR3 is 13 amino acids. Germline V gene lookup returns CDR1 KGHSH and CDR2 LQKENI. Trimming pared 8 bases from V and 1 base from J, leaving 11 bases between. This CDR3 is CASGRGLQETQYF. In DNA, the CDR3 is TGTGCCAGCGGGCGGGGACTCCAAGAGACCCAGTACTTC.

Concerning this clone itself: An end of the junction does not agree with germline; a read error may underlie this. The V and J genes are TRBV7-9 and TRBJ1-3, with 8 nucleotides matching TRBD1. Germline V CDR1 and CDR2: SEHNR, FQNEAQ (reference sequence). The length of the CDR3 is 15 residues. In DNA form, the CDR3 reads TGTGCCAGCAGCCTAGCCTGGACAGGGGGAAACACCATATATTTT. Its protein is CASSLAWTGGNTIYF.

The V and J genes are TRBV18 and TRBJ2-5; D is ambiguous. In germline, CDR1 is KGHSH, CDR2 LQKENI. Deletions cut 3 bases from V and 1 base from J, with 9 bases between. The CDR3 contains 14 residues. Written as DNA, the CDR3 is TGTGCCAGCTCACCTGGGCAGAGCCAAGAGACCCAGTACTTC. It is translated as CASSPGQSQETQYF.

The V call is TRBV19, the J call TRBJ1-6, with D perhaps TRBD1 (6 bases). Germline CDR1 and CDR2: LNHDA and SQIVND (reference sequence). V was pared by 8 bases and J by 5 bases, with 16 bases between. There are 15 residues in the CDR3. Here the CDR3 DNA reads TGTGCCAGTCATACCGATAGGGGGAATAATTCACCCCTCCACTTT. It yields the protein CASHTDRGNNSPLHF.

This clone was recorded only once. The chain is built from TRBV27 and TRBJ2-5; 7 bases are a match to TRBD1. Trimming at V came to 5 bases and at J to 5 bases, leaving 11 bases not matched to a gene. Germline CDR1 is MNHEY and CDR2 is SMNVEV (reference sequence). This CDR3 is built from 15 residues. This CDR3 reads CASSEDRLLGETQYF. The CDR3 nucleotides are TGTGCCAGCAGTGAGGACAGGCTACTTGGGGAGACCCAGTACTTC.

This chain uses TRBV27 with TRBJ2-7; TRBD2 might be the D (6 bases). Germline-derived CDR1 and CDR2 are MNHEY and SMNVEV (reference sequence). The V and J ends lost 2 bases and 4 bases respectively, with 15 bases between them. CDR3 size: 15 residues. CDR3 residues: CASSLRGSGSYEQYF. The CDR3 DNA reads TGTGCCAGCAGTTTACGGGGGTCGGGTTCGTACGAGCAGTACTTC.

The genes are TRBV11-3 and TRBJ2-7, with 8 bases that match TRBD2. CDR3 length equals 11 residues. Germline loops: CDR1 SGHNT, CDR2 YENEEA. Germline trimming cut 8 bases from V and 5 bases from J; bases unmatched to any gene: 2. The chain's CDR3 is CASRGGDEQYF. DNA of the CDR3: TGTGCCAGCCGGGGGGGAGACGAGCAGTACTTC. The full variable domain, rest sourced from reference TRBV11-3 and TRBJ2-7, is EAGVVQSPRYKIIEKKQPVAFWCNPISGHNTLYWYLQNLGQGPELLIRYENEEAVDDSQLPKDRFSAERLKGVDSTLKIQPAELGDSAVYLCASRGGDEQYFGPGTRLTVT.

The V and J genes are TRBV3-1 (or the pseudogene TRBV3-2) and TRBJ1-2, with 8 positions matching TRBD1. This CDR3 is 15 amino acids long. Per the germline V gene, CDR1 is LGHDT and CDR2 is YNNKEL (reference sequence). With 4 bases clipped from V and 8 bases from J, the junction kept 12 bases outside the gene matches. As DNA, the CDR3 is TGTGCCAGCAGCCCCCGGGACAGGCTTGGAGGGGGCTACACCTTC. It is translated as CASSPRDRLGGGYTF.

V usage is TRBV19 and J usage is TRBJ1-1; TRBD1 is a possible D gene (6 bases). The germline V gene encodes CDR1 LNHDA and CDR2 SQIVND (reference sequence). Trimming cost V 7 bases and J 5 bases, with 17 bases left between them. This CDR3 has 14 amino acids. The CDR3 spells CASTILQGGTEAFF. The CDR3 region has the DNA TGTGCCAGTACCATACTACAGGGTGGAACTGAAGCTTTCTTT. Full variable domain (rest looked up from reference TRBV19 and TRBJ1-1): DGGITQSPKYLFRKEGQNVTLSCEQNLNHDAMYWYRQDPGQGLRLIYYSQIVNDFQKGDIAEGYSVSREKKESFPLTVTSAQKNPTAFYLCASTILQGGTEAFFGQGTRLTVV.

The genes are TRBV2 and TRBJ2-2, with D maybe TRBD2 (5 bases). The CDR3 has 13 amino acids. The germline CDR1 and CDR2 sequences are SNHLY and FYNNEI. V was shortened by 6 bases and J by 4 bases, with 9 bases between the two germline ends. The CDR3 sequence: CASRRVSTGELFF. The DNA of the CDR3 is TGTGCCAGCAGGCGGGTGAGCACCGGGGAGCTGTTTTTT.

The chain has TRBV19 and TRBJ1-5, with D unresolved. Germline V CDR1 and CDR2: LNHDA, SQIVND (reference sequence). The CDR3 is 14 amino acids. With 7 bases removed from V and 2 bases from J, the gap between germline ends came to 12 bases. The CDR3 bases are TGTGCCAGTAAACCCGAACGGGGCAATCAGCCCCAGCATTTT. This codes for CASKPERGNQPQHF. The full variable domain, with the rest looked up from reference TRBV19 and TRBJ1-5, is DGGITQSPKYLFRKEGQNVTLSCEQNLNHDAMYWYRQDPGQGLRLIYYSQIVNDFQKGDIAEGYSVSREKKESFPLTVTSAQKNPTAFYLCASKPERGNQPQHFGDGTRLSIL.

CDR3 residues: CAWSFGGTSGYTF. DNA for the CDR3: TGTGCCTGGAGTTTTGGCGGCACGAGCGGCTACACCTTC. The rearrangement links TRBV30 to TRBJ1-2; D is uncertain. Trimming took 2 bases from V and 8 from J, leaving 15 bases between them. The CDR3 extends over 13 amino acids. Germline CDR1 is GTSNPN and CDR2 is SVGIG (reference sequence).

This clone was seen only once. J is TRBJ2-7 and V is TRBV11-2, with 11 positions matching TRBD1. The CDR3 loop spans 14 amino acids. The V and J ends lost 3 bases and 2 bases, in that order; junction bases with no gene match: 0. Germline CDR1 reads SGHAT; CDR2 reads FQNNGV. CDR3 sequence (DNA): TGTGCCAGCAGCTTGGGACAGGGGGCCTACGAGCAGTACTTC. Its protein product is CASSLGQGAYEQYF.

This rearrangement joins TRBV11-2 to TRBJ2-1, with D perhaps matching TRBD2 (6 bases). There are 14 residues in the CDR3. The V end was cut by 1 base, the J end by 9 bases, with 13 bases between. The germline CDR1 and CDR2 sequences are SGHAT and FQNNGV. The CDR3 region has the DNA TGTGCCAGCAGCTTAGTTGGCGTGGAGGGTGAGCAGTTCTTC. Amino acids: CASSLVGVEGEQFF.

This clone was counted a single time. The chain joins TRBV4-2 to TRBJ2-5, with TRBD2 as a possible D gene (7 bases). The CDR3 has 16 residues. Germline-derived CDR1 and CDR2 are LGHNA and YNFKEQ. Trimming removed 0 bases at V and 1 base at J, with 12 bases between. Here the CDR3 reads CASSQDRGGGQETQYF. The CDR3, as DNA: TGTGCCAGCAGCCAAGATCGAGGGGGGGGCCAAGAGACCCAGTACTTC.

The chain carries TRBV23-1 and TRBJ1-3; 8 positions match TRBD1. TRBV23-1 is an ORF, with its function uncertain. The ends lost 10 bases at V and 0 bases at J; junction bases unmatched: 8. This CDR3 is built from 15 residues. This CDR3 is CAIRQGIRSGNTIYF. CDR3 sequence (DNA): TGCGCCATCCGACAGGGGATTCGCTCTGGAAACACCATATATTTT.

The gene calls are TRBV30 and TRBJ1-1, with D maybe TRBD1 (5 bases). Trimming shortened V by 2 bases and J by 8 bases, and 9 bases separated the two germline ends. This CDR3 contains 11 residues. Germline lookup yields CDR1 GTSNPN and CDR2 SVGIG (reference sequence). The CDR3 is CAWSLQGEAFF. CDR3 in DNA: TGTGCCTGGAGTCTCCAGGGCGAAGCTTTCTTT.

The rearrangement uses TRBV4-3 and TRBJ1-5; 8 bases match TRBD1. J lost 4 bases, V lost 6 bases, and 8 bases had no gene match. CDR1 LGHNA and CDR2 YSLEER come from the germline V gene. There are 15 residues in the CDR3. CDR3 region: CASSPDRVGNQPQHF. For the CDR3, the DNA is TGCGCCAGCAGTCCGGACAGGGTGGGGAATCAGCCCCAGCATTTT.

This sequence joins TRBV7-2 and TRBJ1-5; no firm D call. The CDR3 has 15 residues. CDR1 and CDR2 (germline): SGHTA, FQGNSA. V lost 5 bases and J 6 bases, leaving 17 bases between the germline ends. The CDR3 region is CASSPAGSSAQPQHF. CDR3 bases: TGTGCCAGCAGCCCTGCCGGGTCGTCAGCTCAGCCCCAGCATTTT.

On this clone: The sample contains more than one DNA sequence encoding this CDR3. The genes are TRBV3-1 (or the pseudogene TRBV3-2) and TRBJ2-1; 8 nucleotides align to TRBD1. The CDR3 has 13 residues. Germline V lookup: CDR1 LGHDT, CDR2 YNNKEL (reference sequence). J lost 5 bases, V lost 3 bases, and 0 bases had no gene match. The CDR3 here is CASSQDRDNEQFF. The CDR3 DNA reads as TGTGCCAGCAGCCAGGACAGGGACAATGAGCAGTTCTTC.

The V call is TRBV27, the J call TRBJ1-4, with D uncertain. Germline CDR1 and CDR2: MNHEY and SMNVEV (reference sequence). The CDR3 consists of 17 residues. The V end lost 6 bases, the J end lost 4 bases, and 21 bases lay between the germline ends. Here the CDR3 reads CASSRDWRRKDNEKLFF. The CDR3 DNA is TGTGCCAGCAGCCGCGATTGGAGACGCAAAGATAATGAAAAACTGTTTTTT.

The V gene is TRBV5-6, the J gene TRBJ1-3, with D possibly being TRBD1 (6 bases). Trimming pared 8 bases from V and 7 bases from J, leaving 16 bases between. The CDR3 consists of 13 residues. CDR1 and CDR2 from the germline V gene are SGHDT and YYEEEE. In nucleotides, the CDR3 is TGTGCCAGTATCCTACAGGGACGGAACACCATATATTTT. Protein: CASILQGRNTIYF. The complete variable domain, with remaining parts taken from reference TRBV5-6 and TRBJ1-3, reads DAGVTQSPTHLIKTRGQQVTLRCSPKSGHDTVSWYQQALGQGPQFIFQYYEEEERQRGNFPDRFSGHQFPNYSSELNVNALLLGDSALYLCASILQGRNTIYFGEGSWLTVV.

The chain recombines TRBV19 with TRBJ2-7; the D gene is possibly TRBD1 (6 bases). The germline V and J ends were trimmed by 6 bases and 3 bases, with 15 bases remaining between them. The CDR3 extends over 14 amino acids. Germline CDR1 is LNHDA and CDR2 is SQIVND (reference sequence). DNA for the CDR3: TGTGCCAGTAGCACTCAGGACAGCTTCTACGAGCAGTACTTC. This encodes CASSTQDSFYEQYF.

The chain employs TRBV4-3 and TRBJ1-2; D is perhaps TRBD1 (5 bases). There are 16 residues in the CDR3. CDR1 LGHNA and CDR2 YSLEER come from the germline V gene. Trimming took off 0 bases at V and 7 bases at J, with 18 bases between the two ends. The CDR3 loop reads CASSQEALQGTAGYTF. CDR3 DNA: TGCGCCAGCAGCCAAGAGGCCCTCCAGGGTACGGCTGGCTACACCTTC.

The chain uses TRBV18 and TRBJ2-1; a weak D match, TRBD2 (5 bases). The CDR3 spans 15 residues. CDR1 is KGHSH, CDR2 LQKENI, per germline. The V gene lost 3 bases and the J gene lost 2 bases, with 11 bases spanning the gap. Here the CDR3 reads CASSPIGGPYNEQFF. The CDR3 DNA sequence: TGTGCCAGCTCACCTATAGGCGGGCCCTACAATGAGCAGTTCTTC.

The chain links TRBV9 to TRBJ2-7; TRBD1 aligns across 8 bases. With 4 bases clipped from V and 3 bases from J, the junction kept 12 bases outside the gene matches. Germline V gene lookup returns CDR1 SGDLS and CDR2 YYNGEE. The CDR3 covers 16 residues. This chain's CDR3 is CASSPFPTGEVYEQYF. The CDR3 DNA follows: TGTGCCAGCAGCCCATTCCCGACAGGGGAGGTCTACGAGCAGTACTTC.

The gene calls are TRBV5-1 and TRBJ2-3; 9 nucleotides line up with TRBD2. Germline CDR1 is SGHRS and CDR2 is YFSETQ. The V segment lost 1 base and the J segment 4 bases; nucleotides outside the gene matches: 7. The CDR3 totals 16 residues. CDR3 nucleotides: TGCGCCAGCAGCTTGCATCCGGGACTAGCCCCAGATACGCAGTATTTT. It yields the protein CASSLHPGLAPDTQYF.